A selection of T cell receptor beta chains follows, all from one sample in a study of memory CD4+ T cells and cytomegalovirus serostatus. The method was immunoSEQ multiplex PCR; TCRdb's version includes in-frame clones alone and lacks a portion of them. The repertoire includes tens of thousands of clones, about 81% of them detected once, and around 0.38% sits in the top ten. Material: memory CD4+ T cells from blood. These receptor sequences come from an adult in good health and CMV-seronegative. CDR3s include the opening cysteine and the closing phenylalanine or tryptophan. D genes are given only for firm matches. Size tells how often a clone was seen (once, few, many) or the class of an expanded clone, and some rows leave it out.

d_call clone_size j_call v_call cdr3_nt cdr3_aa
NA NA TRBJ2-7 TRBV28 TGTGCCGTTGGGGGATCCTACGAGCAGTACTTC CAVGGSYEQYF
NA NA TRBJ2-7 TRBV2 TGTGCCAGCATAGGGACGGCCACCTACGAGCAGTACTTC CASIGTATYEQYF
NA NA TRBJ2-5 TRBV19 TGTGCCAGTAGTATAAACAGTAAAGAGACCCAGTACTTC CASSINSKETQYF
NA NA TRBJ2-2 TRBV6-5 TGTGCCAGCAGTTACGGGGCCCGGGGCGGGGAGCTGTTTTTT CASSYGARGGELFF
TRBD2 NA TRBJ2-1 TRBV7-3 TGTGCCAGCAGCCTAGGACTAGCGGAGTACAATGAGCAGTTCTTC CASSLGLAEYNEQFF
NA NA TRBJ1-6 TRBV9 TGTGCCAGCAGCGTAGGTCGAAATTCACCCCTCCACTTT CASSVGRNSPLHF
NA few TRBJ1-6 TRBV28 TGTGCCAGCAGTCAAACCAGGGTGCGGAGTTCACCCCTCCACTTT CASSQTRVRSSPLHF
TRBD1 once TRBJ2-5 TRBV19 TGTGCCAGTAGTATAGGGGGACAGGGTAGTCAAGAGACCCAGTACTTC CASSIGGQGSQETQYF
NA NA TRBJ2-7 TRBV11-2 TGTGCCAGCAGCTTAGTGGCAGGGACGACCTACGAGCAGTACTTC CASSLVAGTTYEQYF
NA once TRBJ2-7 TRBV7-6 TGTGCCAGCAGTGGATCCGGCGAGCAGTACTTC CASSGSGEQYF
NA NA TRBJ1-4 TRBV4-1 TGCGCCAGCAGCCGCGCCAGTACAACTAATGAAAAACTGTTTTTT CASSRASTTNEKLFF
NA NA TRBJ2-3 TRBV7-6 TGTGCCAGCAGCTTAATCCCCGTGGATACGCAGTATTTT CASSLIPVDTQYF
NA few TRBJ2-5 TRBV5-1 TGCGCCAGCAGCTTGGCCTTAAGACTAGGGGAGACCCAGTACTTC CASSLALRLGETQYF
TRBD2 NA TRBJ2-3 TRBV2 TGTGCCAGCAGGGCCGCTAGCGGGGGGGCCAACACAGATACGCAGTATTTT CASRAASGGANTDTQYF
NA NA TRBJ1-2 TRBV25-1 TGTGCCAGCAGTGACCCGAAGGGGGAGTACTATGGCTACACCTTC CASSDPKGEYYGYTF
NA NA TRBJ1-4 TRBV7-9 TGTGCCAGCAGCTTCCGGTCACCGGGTGAAAAACTGTTTTTT CASSFRSPGEKLFF
TRBD2 NA TRBJ2-7 TRBV11-2 TGTGCCAGCAGCCGGGCGGGAAACGGGGGGGCCTACGAGCAGTACTTC CASSRAGNGGAYEQYF
NA once TRBJ1-2 TRBV7-3 TGTGCCAGCAGCTTATCCCCTCAGGGATTGGGTGGCTACACCTTC CASSLSPQGLGGYTF
TRBD1 NA TRBJ2-2 TRBV18 TGTGCCAGCTCAAGGACAGGGGGCATTGACACCGGGGAGCTGTTTTTT CASSRTGGIDTGELFF
NA NA TRBJ2-5 TRBV5-4 TGTGCCAGCAGCCCTCCCGGAGAGACCCAGTACTTC CASSPPGETQYF
TRBD1 NA TRBJ1-6 TRBV27 TGTGCCAGCAGCCCCGGGACAGGGAGGAATTCACCCCTCCACTTT CASSPGTGRNSPLHF
NA NA TRBJ2-5 TRBV18 TGTGCCAGCTCACCGGGGGCAGAGACCCAGTACTTC CASSPGAETQYF